This record looks at one T cell receptor beta chain sequence and its context. Antigen specificity is unknown. With 60 Vbeta and 13 Jbeta primers, the PCR was carried out. Only in-frame clones appear in the TCRdb table, and some are missing; sequencing was by immunoSEQ multiplex PCR. Recorded here are about 110,000 clones; the top ten clones represent 6.8%. The data belong to a study of cytomegalovirus exposure and HLA in healthy donors. The wider study: A preliminary data release comprised 80 million to 95 million unique TCRs obtained from HLA-typed donors.

Whole-study findings and limits: Reportedly, fewer N-insertions than the approximately 680-donor mean appeared in an Asian-associated ancestry cluster in a later analysis.

The sequenced material came from PBMCs. This receptor was obtained from a man in his forties in good health and CMV-seropositive.

As DNA, the CDR3 is TGTGCCAGCAGTCTAGATGTGGTCTACAATGAGCAGTTCTTC. Protein product: CASSLDVVYNEQFF. The chain joins TRBV6-1 to TRBJ2-1, with D hard to call. V was trimmed by 5 bases and J by 3 bases, leaving 11 bases between them. The CDR3 runs to 14 residues. Per the germline V gene, CDR1 is MNHNS and CDR2 is SASEGT.